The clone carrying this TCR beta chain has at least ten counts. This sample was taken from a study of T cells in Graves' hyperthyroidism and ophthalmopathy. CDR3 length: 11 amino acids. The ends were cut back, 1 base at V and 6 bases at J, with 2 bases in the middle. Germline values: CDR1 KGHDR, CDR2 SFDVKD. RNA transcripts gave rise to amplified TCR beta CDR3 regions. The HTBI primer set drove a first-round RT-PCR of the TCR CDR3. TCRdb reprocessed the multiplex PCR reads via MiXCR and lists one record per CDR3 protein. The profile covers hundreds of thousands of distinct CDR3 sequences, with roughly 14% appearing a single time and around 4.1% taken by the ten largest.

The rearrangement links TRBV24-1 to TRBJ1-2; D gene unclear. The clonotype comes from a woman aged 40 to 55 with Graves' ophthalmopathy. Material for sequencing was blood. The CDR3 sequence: CATSDFDGYTF. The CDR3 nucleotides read TGTGCCACCAGTGATTTCGATGGCTACACCTTC.